Listed below are T cell receptor beta chains from one sample, sequenced in a study of blood T cell repertoires in COVID-19. Using immunoSEQ multiplex PCR, the repertoire was profiled, and TCRdb retains in-frame clones only, with some absent. Of tens of thousands of clones listed, around 91% are singletons. Sequencing was done on a sample of peripheral blood. The receptors derive from a human donor in a cohort sampled during active COVID-19. CDR3s leave out the opening cysteine and the closing phenylalanine or tryptophan. Size is stated for part of the rows, as once, few or many counts, or as a class when the clone is expanded.

v_gene: TRBV2
j_gene: TRBJ1-5
abundance: NA
CDR3aa: ASSELAENQPQH

v_gene: TRBV9
j_gene: TRBJ1-2
abundance: NA
CDR3aa: ASSPPTGTNYGYT

v_gene: TRBV2
j_gene: TRBJ2-2
abundance: NA
CDR3aa: ASNGLAGAGGELF

v_gene: TRBV19
j_gene: TRBJ1-5
abundance: NA
CDR3aa: ASSIDPTGRVQPQH

v_gene: TRBV9
j_gene: TRBJ2-1
abundance: NA
CDR3aa: ASSAIRGGNEQF

v_gene: TRBV28
j_gene: TRBJ2-5
abundance: NA
CDR3aa: ASSLGGAQETQY

v_gene: TRBV5-5
j_gene: TRBJ2-7
abundance: once
CDR3aa: ASSFWASYEQY

v_gene: TRBV6-2/TRBV6-3
j_gene: TRBJ2-3
abundance: NA
CDR3aa: ASSPDSYLSTDTQY

v_gene: TRBV5-8
j_gene: TRBJ1-5
abundance: NA
CDR3aa: ASSFIQANQPQH

v_gene: TRBV11-2
j_gene: TRBJ1-3
abundance: NA
CDR3aa: ASSPFIGQGFFGNTIY

v_gene: TRBV7-9
j_gene: TRBJ1-4
abundance: NA
CDR3aa: ASSSPGTGGKIANEKLF

v_gene: TRBV6-5
j_gene: TRBJ1-1
abundance: NA
CDR3aa: ASSSSGMNTETF

v_gene: TRBV12-3/TRBV12-4
j_gene: TRBJ1-1
abundance: NA
CDR3aa: ASSERLEEAF

v_gene: TRBV6-5
j_gene: TRBJ1-2
abundance: NA
CDR3aa: ASSYRAPGGDGYT

v_gene: TRBV27
j_gene: TRBJ1-2
abundance: few
CDR3aa: ASNTGGANDGYT

v_gene: TRBV5-4
j_gene: TRBJ2-7
abundance: NA
CDR3aa: ASRRYVEATYEQY

v_gene: TRBV30
j_gene: TRBJ1-3
abundance: NA
CDR3aa: AWQGDSGNTIY

v_gene: TRBV9
j_gene: TRBJ1-1
abundance: NA
CDR3aa: ASILLEGTEAF

v_gene: TRBV3-1/TRBV3-2
j_gene: TRBJ2-5
abundance: NA
CDR3aa: ASSYSGGAGETQY

v_gene: TRBV11-2
j_gene: TRBJ1-4
abundance: once
CDR3aa: ASSLDPARGGGHNEKLF

v_gene: TRBV19
j_gene: TRBJ1-2
abundance: NA
CDR3aa: ASSIDTGVEGYT

v_gene: TRBV7-2
j_gene: TRBJ1-4
abundance: NA
CDR3aa: ASSLRGPTNEKLF

v_gene: TRBV9
j_gene: TRBJ2-7
abundance: NA
CDR3aa: ASSVSTGQGIHEQY

v_gene: TRBV27
j_gene: TRBJ1-5
abundance: few
CDR3aa: ASSPTPRGDQPQH

v_gene: TRBV24-1
j_gene: TRBJ1-5
abundance: NA
CDR3aa: ATSVKWGLYSNQPQH

v_gene: TRBV27
j_gene: TRBJ2-7
abundance: NA
CDR3aa: ATTAGNEQY

v_gene: TRBV12-3/TRBV12-4
j_gene: TRBJ1-2
abundance: NA
CDR3aa: ASSFGNYGYT

v_gene: TRBV11-2
j_gene: TRBJ2-1
abundance: few
CDR3aa: ASSPPGGQNEQF

v_gene: TRBV9
j_gene: TRBJ2-7
abundance: NA
CDR3aa: ASSVRTGEHGEQY

v_gene: TRBV28
j_gene: TRBJ1-6
abundance: NA
CDR3aa: ASSSGTEGLFVNSPLH

v_gene: TRBV5-4
j_gene: TRBJ1-2
abundance: NA
CDR3aa: ASSNPGAGAWSGYT

v_gene: TRBV28
j_gene: TRBJ1-2
abundance: NA
CDR3aa: ASRAEIGQIYGYT

v_gene: TRBV6-6
j_gene: TRBJ1-6
abundance: NA
CDR3aa: ASSRTDRGRNSPLH

v_gene: TRBV6-5
j_gene: TRBJ2-7
abundance: NA
CDR3aa: ASSEGGRTYEQY

v_gene: TRBV11-2
j_gene: TRBJ2-5
abundance: NA
CDR3aa: ASSSSLGGEIQETQY

v_gene: TRBV9
j_gene: TRBJ1-2
abundance: NA
CDR3aa: ASSAGTHLKRGYT

v_gene: TRBV7-3
j_gene: TRBJ2-7
abundance: NA
CDR3aa: ASSLDRGYEQY

v_gene: TRBV11-2
j_gene: TRBJ2-7
abundance: NA
CDR3aa: ASSFQLGSLVHEQY

v_gene: TRBV30
j_gene: TRBJ2-7
abundance: few
CDR3aa: AWRRGDEQY

v_gene: TRBV11-2
j_gene: TRBJ1-2
abundance: NA
CDR3aa: ASSYSGGEDGYT

v_gene: TRBV6-5
j_gene: TRBJ1-1
abundance: NA
CDR3aa: ASLYRGTEAF

v_gene: TRBV15
j_gene: TRBJ1-1
abundance: NA
CDR3aa: ATTPGRDMTEAF

v_gene: TRBV27
j_gene: TRBJ2-7
abundance: NA
CDR3aa: ASSPIGAPYEQY

v_gene: TRBV11-2
j_gene: TRBJ1-1
abundance: NA
CDR3aa: ASSLQGALNTEAF

v_gene: TRBV6-6
j_gene: TRBJ2-7
abundance: NA
CDR3aa: ASSYGAGYLHEQY

v_gene: TRBV6-4
j_gene: TRBJ1-6
abundance: few
CDR3aa: ASSEGQGGSPLH

v_gene: TRBV28
j_gene: TRBJ1-2
abundance: NA
CDR3aa: ASSFPRGGARANYGYT

v_gene: TRBV24-1
j_gene: TRBJ2-1
abundance: NA
CDR3aa: ATSHQTVNEQF

v_gene: TRBV10-1
j_gene: TRBJ2-7
abundance: few
CDR3aa: ASTGPVYEQY

v_gene: TRBV28
j_gene: TRBJ1-2
abundance: NA
CDR3aa: AIQGVGIGGYT

v_gene: TRBV5-1
j_gene: TRBJ2-1
abundance: NA
CDR3aa: ASSLVASGGSSYNEQF

v_gene: TRBV2
j_gene: TRBJ1-2
abundance: NA
CDR3aa: ASKGTATISNYGYT